Listed here is a single T cell receptor (beta chain). From the 5' RACE reads, TCRdb lists one entry per CDR3 protein and no DNA. The sample totals approximately 400,000 distinct CDR3 sequences. This sample is part of a study of monozygotic twins with inflammatory bowel disease. The germline gives CDR1 LGHNA, CDR2 YSLEER. The CDR3 length is 14 residues. The genes are TRBV4-3 and TRBJ2-5; lacking DNA, the TRBD2 call made by TCRdb goes unchecked. Sequenced input: blood. This clonotype was obtained from a human donor with ulcerative colitis or Crohn's disease, or a healthy co-twin of an affected twin (not recorded which). CDR3 amino acids: CASSQDAGGETQYF.